The 25 T cell receptor beta chains listed next were all sequenced from one sample in a study of cytomegalovirus exposure and HLA in healthy donors. Vbeta (60) and Jbeta (13) primers were used in the PCR. Measured with immunoSEQ multiplex PCR; TCRdb has only the in-frame clones, and not every one. The table has around 140,000 clones, 75% to 90% seen once; the top ten hold about 8.1%. The source material was PBMCs. The receptor set was obtained from a woman between 50 and 59 years old in good health and CMV-seropositive.

This chain joins TRBV9 and TRBJ2-5; 11 nucleotides line up with TRBD2. The CDR3 is 16 amino acids. Germline values: CDR1 SGDLS, CDR2 YYNGEE. The V gene end was trimmed by 3 bases and the J gene end by 4 bases; junction bases not matched to a gene: 8. The CDR3 DNA sequence: TGTGCCAGCAGCGCTAGCGGGGGGAGGTTGAGAGAGACCCAGTACTTC. Encoded protein: CASSASGGRLRETQYF.

The J gene is TRBJ1-2, the V gene TRBV27; D gene ambiguous. This CDR3 has 17 residues. V was clipped by 5 bases and J by 2 bases, with 21 bases between them. The germline V gene has CDR1 MNHEY and CDR2 SMNVEV (reference sequence). CDR3 in amino acids: CASSALTIGLVNYGYTF. The CDR3 DNA sequence: TGTGCCAGCAGTGCGCTCACGATAGGACTCGTAAACTATGGCTACACCTTC.

V gene TRBV28 combines with J gene TRBJ1-1, with TRBD1 matching 11 bases. Trimming cost V 6 bases and J 3 bases; bases outside gene matches: 9. CDR1 and CDR2 from the germline V gene are MDHEN and SYDVKM. The CDR3 has 16 residues. Written as DNA, the CDR3 is TGTGCCAGCAGGGACCAGGACAGGGGGCGGGACACTGAAGCTTTCTTT. Protein: CASRDQDRGRDTEAFF. Full variable domain (missing parts from reference TRBV28 and TRBJ1-1): DVKVTQSSRYLVKRTGEKVFLECVQDMDHENMFWYRQDPGLGLRLIYFSYDVKMKEKGDIPEGYSVSREKKERFSLILESASTNQTSMYLCASRDQDRGRDTEAFFGQGTRLTVV.

The chain is built from TRBV7-9 and TRBJ1-1; D is uncertain. V dropped 5 bases and J dropped 4 bases, with 14 bases sitting between them. Germline V lookup: CDR1 SEHNR, CDR2 FQNEAQ (reference sequence). The CDR3 loop spans 14 amino acids. The CDR3 loop is CASSRRAESTEAFF. CDR3 bases: TGTGCCAGCAGCCGGAGGGCAGAGAGCACTGAAGCTTTCTTT. Using reference TRBV7-9 and TRBJ1-1 for the parts outside the CDR3, the full variable domain is DTGVSQNPRHKITKRGQNVTFRCDPISEHNRLYWYRQTLGQGPEFLTYFQNEAQLEKSRLLSDRFSAERPKGSFSTLEIQRTEQGDSAMYLCASSRRAESTEAFFGQGTRLTVV.

V is TRBV5-4 and J is TRBJ1-1; possibly TRBD1 for D (6 bases). Germline loops: CDR1 SGHNT, CDR2 YYREEE (reference sequence). This CDR3 has 15 amino acids. Between the trimmed V and J ends, which lost 2 bases and 1 base, there was a span of 12 bases. The CDR3 spells CASSLGTSGNTEAFF. The CDR3 DNA follows: TGTGCCAGCAGCTTAGGGACATCCGGGAACACTGAAGCTTTCTTT.

The V call is TRBV19, the J call TRBJ2-5; 8 bases line up with TRBD2. J was trimmed by 4 bases and V by 5 bases; bases with no gene match: 3. Germline-derived CDR1 and CDR2 are LNHDA and SQIVND (reference sequence). The CDR3 is made up of 13 amino acids. The CDR3 reads CASSLGRAETQYF. DNA for the CDR3: TGTGCCAGTAGTCTCGGGAGGGCAGAGACCCAGTACTTC.

The chain joins TRBV11-2 to TRBJ1-1, with 8 bases identical to TRBD1. CDR3 length: 14 amino acids. Germline values: CDR1 SGHAT, CDR2 FQNNGV. J gave up 6 bases and V 7 bases, and 10 bases lay outside the gene matches. CDR3 region: CASTQLDRDPEAFF. The CDR3 bases are TGTGCCAGCACCCAACTGGACAGGGACCCTGAAGCTTTCTTT.

This clone occurred once. The chain uses TRBV18 and TRBJ2-2; TRBD1 agrees at 8 bases. Germline assignment: CDR1 KGHSH and CDR2 LQKENI. The CDR3 is made up of 17 amino acids. Unmatched junction bases numbered 10, after V lost 1 base and J lost 6 bases. Written as DNA, the CDR3 is TGTGCCAGCTCACCACAGCCCCCGGGACAGGTTCCCGGGGAGCTGTTTTTT. Translated, it gives CASSPQPPGQVPGELFF.

The chain combines TRBV7-8 with TRBJ2-3; perhaps TRBD2 as D (5 bases). CDR3 length: 13 amino acids. Germline assignment: CDR1 SGHVS and CDR2 FQNEAQ. Trimming removed 5 bases from V and 3 bases from J, with 9 bases in between. CDR3 protein: CASSTSGTDTQYF. The CDR3, as DNA: TGTGCCAGCAGCACTTCGGGAACAGATACGCAGTATTTT.

This sequence joins TRBV10-3 and TRBJ2-1; 12 bases are a match to TRBD2. Germline lookup yields CDR1 ENHRY and CDR2 SYGVKD. The CDR3 loop spans 17 amino acids. V gave up 2 bases and J gave up 7 bases; unmatched junction bases: 9. The CDR3 nucleotides read TGTGCCATCAGTGAGGGGCCCCTAGCGGGAGGGGGTAATGAGCAGTTCTTC. This translates into CAISEGPLAGGGNEQFF.

The chain couples TRBV7-9 to TRBJ1-2; perhaps TRBD1 as D (5 bases). The ends were cut back, 8 bases at V and 5 bases at J, with 12 bases in the middle. The CDR3 has 12 amino acids. Germline values: CDR1 SEHNR, CDR2 FQNEAQ (reference sequence). The DNA of the CDR3 is TGTGCCAGCGAACGGGGGTTATATGGCTACACCTTC. It specifies CASERGLYGYTF.

V usage is TRBV19 and J usage is TRBJ1-2, with D possibly TRBD1 on 5 matching bases. Germline CDR1 LNHDA, CDR2 SQIVND (reference sequence). This CDR3 has 11 amino acids. Trimming took off 6 bases at V and 6 bases at J, with 8 bases between the two ends. CDR3 in DNA: TGTGCCAGTAGACAGGTAGATGGCTACACCTTC. Its protein product is CASRQVDGYTF.

The gene calls are TRBV7-3 and TRBJ2-1, with D perhaps TRBD1 (5 bases). Germline loops: CDR1 SGHTA, CDR2 FQGTGA. Trimming took 1 base from V and 4 from J, leaving 11 bases between them. The CDR3 totals 15 residues. This CDR3 is CASSLIGENYNEQFF. CDR3 nucleotides: TGTGCCAGCAGCTTAATAGGGGAAAATTACAATGAGCAGTTCTTC.

The chain has TRBV5-4 and TRBJ2-1, with D tentatively TRBD1 (5 bases). The V gene lost 4 bases and the J gene lost 4 bases, with 9 bases spanning the gap. Germline V CDR1 and CDR2: SGHNT, YYREEE (reference sequence). This CDR3 has 13 residues. CDR3 loop: CASSPDRYNEQFF. CDR3 coding DNA: TGTGCCAGCAGCCCCGACAGATACAATGAGCAGTTCTTC.

This clone was observed a handful of times. The chain combines TRBV14 with TRBJ2-7, with 13 bases lining up with TRBD2. The V segment lost 2 bases and the J segment 4 bases; nucleotides outside the gene matches: 5. The CDR3 has 16 residues. Germline CDR1 SGHDN, CDR2 FVKESK. CDR3 sequence: CASSQTSGRALYEQYF. In nucleotides, the CDR3 is TGTGCCAGCAGCCAAACTAGCGGGAGGGCCTTATACGAGCAGTACTTC.

The chain couples TRBV9 to TRBJ2-1; tentatively, D is TRBD1 (7 bases). Germline values: CDR1 SGDLS, CDR2 YYNGEE. The CDR3 is made up of 15 amino acids. V lost 4 bases and J lost 7, with 18 bases in between. The CDR3 DNA reads TGTGCCAGCAGCTTCGGAGGGGGCGCTGGAAATGAGCAGTTCTTC. Protein sequence: CASSFGGGAGNEQFF.

This clone was seen only once. This chain uses TRBV7-8 with TRBJ2-7, with 10 bases matching TRBD2. After removal of 3 bases from V and 4 bases from J, the junction contained 6 bases not matched to a gene. Germline V gene sequence: CDR1 SGHVS, CDR2 FQNEAQ. The CDR3 length is 15 residues. The CDR3 sequence: CASSFSSGSWYEQYF. The DNA for the CDR3 is TGTGCCAGCAGCTTCTCTAGCGGGAGTTGGTACGAGCAGTACTTC.

The gene calls are TRBV27 and TRBJ2-3; D gene uncertain. Trimming took 10 bases from V and 2 from J, leaving 7 bases between them. CDR1 is MNHEY, CDR2 SMNVEV, per germline (reference sequence). The length of the CDR3 is 11 residues. CDR3 residues: CATLSTDTQYF. The CDR3 DNA follows: TGTGCCACTCTCTCCACAGATACGCAGTATTTT.

This chain joins TRBV29-1 and TRBJ2-7; D is uncertain. V lost 5 bases and J 2 bases, leaving 10 bases between the germline ends. This CDR3 is 12 amino acids long. Germline CDR1 is SQVTM and CDR2 is ANQGSEA. Here the CDR3 DNA reads TGCAGCGTTATTGACGGAGCCTACGAGCAGTACTTC. This codes for CSVIDGAYEQYF.

The chain combines TRBV28 with TRBJ2-7, with unresolved D. V lost 10 bases and J 6 bases, leaving 16 bases between the germline ends. The germline CDR1 and CDR2 sequences are MDHEN and SYDVKM. The CDR3 extends over 12 amino acids. CDR3 coding DNA: TGTGCCACCCTGACTGAGTGGTCCGAGCAGTACTTC. This gives the protein CATLTEWSEQYF.

This chain uses TRBV7-2 with TRBJ1-6; 8 bases agree with TRBD1. This CDR3 is 16 amino acids long. Germline CDR1 SGHTA, CDR2 FQGNSA. V trimming: 4 bases; J trimming: 4 bases; junction bases outside the gene matches: 6. CDR3: CASSSPGGAYNSPLHF. The CDR3 region has the DNA TGTGCCAGCAGCTCCCCAGGGGGCGCATATAATTCACCCCTCCACTTT.

This rearrangement joins TRBV6-1 to TRBJ2-7, with TRBD2 matching over 9 bases. The germline V gene has CDR1 MNHNS and CDR2 SASEGT. CDR3 size: 15 residues. J gave up 0 bases and V 6 bases, and 6 bases lay outside the gene matches. The CDR3 spells CASRLAGPSSYEQYF. The CDR3 bases are TGTGCCAGCAGACTAGCGGGTCCTAGCTCCTACGAGCAGTACTTC.

This clone was counted once. The V and J genes are TRBV29-1 and TRBJ1-1, with 8 positions matching TRBD1. Looked up from germline, CDR1 is SQVTM and CDR2 is ANQGSEA. V shed 5 bases and J 6 bases; nucleotides not matched to a gene: 11. This CDR3 spans 14 amino acids. In nucleotides, the CDR3 is TGCAGCGTTATGACAGGGGTAAATCTCGCTGAAGCTTTCTTT. Translation gives CSVMTGVNLAEAFF.

The chain employs TRBV7-9 and TRBJ2-5; TRBD2 matches 9 bases. The CDR3 is 16 residues long. The germline V gene has CDR1 SEHNR and CDR2 FQNEAQ (reference sequence). The ends lost 1 base at V and 11 bases at J; junction bases unmatched: 14. The CDR3 nucleotides are TGTGCCAGCAGCTTAGGGGTTAGCGGGAGATCAGGGGAGCAGTACTTC. Amino acid sequence: CASSLGVSGRSGEQYF.

The chain combines TRBV4-2 with TRBJ1-3, with a weak D call TRBD1 (5 bases). This CDR3 region has 15 residues. V was pared by 0 bases and J by 3 bases, with 9 bases between. Looked up from germline, CDR1 is LGHNA and CDR2 is YNFKEQ. CDR3 sequence: CASSQEVQGGNTIYF. The CDR3 coding sequence is TGTGCCAGCAGCCAAGAAGTGCAGGGTGGAAACACCATATATTTT.